This TCR beta chain emerged from a study of T cells in Graves' hyperthyroidism and ophthalmopathy. RNA transcripts provided the source from which TCR beta CDR3 regions were amplified. TCR CDR3 regions were first amplified by RT-PCR with HTBI primers. TCRdb reprocessed the multiplex PCR reads via MiXCR and lists one record per CDR3 protein. The sample shows 200,000 to 250,000 distinct CDR3 sequences, 17% of them seen only once. This CDR3 is 14 amino acids long. J was trimmed by 6 bases and V by 0 bases; bases with no gene match: 5. Per germline, CDR1 SGHRS and CDR2 YFSETQ. This clonotype has at least ten counts.

The clonotype comes from a man aged 50 to 60 with Graves' hyperthyroidism. Specimen: blood. The rearrangement joins TRBV5-1 to TRBJ1-2; TRBD1 aligns across 7 bases. This CDR3 reads CASSLAGGGDGYTF. The CDR3 coding sequence is TGCGCCAGCAGCTTGGCAGGGGGAGGAGATGGCTACACCTTC.